These T cell receptor beta chains were read from a single sample in a study of CD8+ T cells in alopecia areata. Repertoires were generated with immunoSEQ multiplex PCR, while TCRdb's copy carries only in-frame clones and drops some. The sample records roughly 200,000 clones, around three fifths being singletons. The sample consisted of CD8+ T cells sorted from blood, taken at week 24, from a patient treated with tofacitinib. The receptor set was obtained from a human donor with alopecia areata. Each CDR3 is given with its conserved first and last residue. The D gene is left open where the match is weak. Clone size appears in some rows only: once, few, many, or a class for an expanded clone.

D gene: -
V gene: TRBV29-1
clone size: -
J gene: TRBJ1-2
CDR3 DNA: TGCAGCGTTGAATCCGGTCCCGAAACTTGCTACACCTTC
CDR3 protein: CSVESGPETCYTF

D gene: -
V gene: TRBV13
clone size: -
J gene: TRBJ2-1
CDR3 DNA: TGTGCCAGCAGCTTGGTGATTAACAATGAGCAGTTCTTC
CDR3 protein: CASSLVINNEQFF

D gene: TRBD1
V gene: TRBV30
clone size: once
J gene: TRBJ1-1
CDR3 DNA: TGTGCCTGGAGTGTCCGGACAGGGCCCACTGAAGCTTTCTTT
CDR3 protein: CAWSVRTGPTEAFF

D gene: -
V gene: TRBV7-8
clone size: -
J gene: TRBJ2-2
CDR3 DNA: TGTGCCAGCAGCGAACCCAGCTTCTTGTACACCGGGGAGCTGTTTTTT
CDR3 protein: CASSEPSFLYTGELFF

D gene: TRBD1
V gene: TRBV29-1
clone size: -
J gene: TRBJ2-4
CDR3 DNA: TGCAGCGTGGGACAGGGTTTGTACAAAAACATTCAGTACTTC
CDR3 protein: CSVGQGLYKNIQYF

D gene: -
V gene: TRBV13
clone size: -
J gene: TRBJ1-4
CDR3 DNA: TGTGCCAGCAGCTTGGGGGCCTCCCCTAGAGAAAAACTGTTTTTT
CDR3 protein: CASSLGASPREKLFF

D gene: TRBD1
V gene: TRBV7-9
clone size: -
J gene: TRBJ2-5
CDR3 DNA: TGTGCCAGCAGCTCGACAGGGGGCGGGGAGACCCAGTACTTC
CDR3 protein: CASSSTGGGETQYF

D gene: -
V gene: TRBV6-1
clone size: -
J gene: TRBJ2-5
CDR3 DNA: TGTGCCAGCAGGGCCCCCGAGGTGGCCCAGTACTTC
CDR3 protein: CASRAPEVAQYF

D gene: -
V gene: TRBV29-1
clone size: -
J gene: TRBJ2-6
CDR3 DNA: TGCAGCGTTGTTGGGGCAAACACAGGACCTGGGGCCAACGTCCTGACTTTC
CDR3 protein: CSVVGANTGPGANVLTF

D gene: -
V gene: TRBV30
clone size: -
J gene: TRBJ1-6
CDR3 DNA: TGTGCCTGGATTACAGCAAGGGGCCGTAATTCACCCCTCCACTTT
CDR3 protein: CAWITARGRNSPLHF

D gene: -
V gene: TRBV28
clone size: -
J gene: TRBJ1-1
CDR3 DNA: TGTGCCAGCAGCTTCAGTAGACTTAAGAACACTGAAGCTTTCTTT
CDR3 protein: CASSFSRLKNTEAFF

D gene: -
V gene: TRBV19
clone size: many
J gene: TRBJ1-1
CDR3 DNA: TGTGCCAGTAGTGAAGGTACAGGGATGAACACTGAAGCTTTCTTT
CDR3 protein: CASSEGTGMNTEAFF